The sequence of this T cell receptor (beta chain) was determined in a study of CD8+CD57+ T cells in acquired aplastic anemia. CDR3 and TCR beta VDJ profiling relied on a genomic DNA template. MiXCR, run by TCRdb on the reads, gives a single entry per CDR3 protein. Of 400,000 to 450,000 distinct CDR3 sequences listed, 65% to 80% are singletons. This CDR3 contains 15 residues. Germline V lookup: CDR1 SGHRS, CDR2 YFSETQ. Of note for this clonotype: Relative to the germline gene, one junction end is altered; a read error may explain this.

The TCR sequence derives from a human donor in good health, serving as a control. What was sequenced was sorted CD4+, CD8+, or CD8+CD57+ T cells (not recorded which) from PBMCs. The chain recombines TRBV5-1 with TRBJ2-3; TRBD1 agrees at 7 bases. The CDR3: CASTMGAGGTDAQYF. CDR3 DNA sequence: TGCGCCAGCACAATGGGGGCAGGGGGTACAGATGCGCAGTATTTC.